These 14 T cell receptor beta chains were sequenced from one sample in a study of T cell responses to AZD1222 COVID-19 vaccine. Clones were sequenced by immunoSEQ multiplex PCR, and TCRdb holds only the in-frame ones, with some missing. The sample lists about 160,000 clones; approximately 90% were seen once. The input for sequencing was peripheral blood, taken on day 0 of MenACWY control vaccination. The source is an adult in good health.

The chain links TRBV7-2 to TRBJ1-4; 10 nucleotides agree with TRBD1. The CDR3 length is 17 residues. V lost 2 bases, J lost 11 bases, and 14 bases stayed unmatched. From germline, CDR1 is SGHTA and CDR2 FQGNSA. The CDR3 region has the DNA TGTGCCAGCAGCTTATTCGCCCGAGGGACAGGGGTTTGGAAACTGTTTTTT. Its translation: CASSLFARGTGVWKLFF.

V is TRBV3-1 (or the pseudogene TRBV3-2) and J is TRBJ2-1; D is tentatively TRBD1 or TRBD2 (5 bases each). In germline, CDR1 is LGHDT, CDR2 YNNKEL (reference sequence). V dropped 1 base and J dropped 0 bases, with 19 bases sitting between them. The CDR3 consists of 19 residues. The CDR3 spells CASSQGQLLVPSSYNEQFF. In nucleotides, the CDR3 is TGTGCCAGCAGCCAAGGACAGTTACTAGTACCGAGCTCCTACAATGAGCAGTTCTTC.

This clone was seen a single time. CDR3 protein: CASSPPGRSFSEAFF. The CDR3 DNA reads as TGTGCCAGCAGTCCACCCGGAAGGAGTTTTTCTGAAGCTTTCTTT. The chain is built from TRBV6-5 and TRBJ1-1; D remains ambiguous. Trimming cost V 5 bases and J 6 bases, with 19 bases left between them. CDR3 length: 15 residues. Per the germline V gene, CDR1 is MNHEY and CDR2 is SVGAGI.

The V and J genes are TRBV20-1 and TRBJ2-7; D is undetermined. CDR1 is DFQATT, CDR2 SNEGSKA, per germline (reference sequence). The CDR3 has 11 amino acids. Trimming took 3 bases from V and 6 from J, leaving 9 bases between them. CDR3 loop: CSASLGGEQYF. CDR3 nucleotide sequence: TGCAGTGCTAGCCTAGGTGGCGAGCAGTACTTC.

V and J are TRBV30 and TRBJ1-2; 12 bases agree with TRBD1. The germline gives CDR1 GTSNPN, CDR2 SVGIG (reference sequence). The CDR3 covers 15 residues. The J segment lost 2 bases and the V segment lost 2 bases, leaving 3 bases of the junction unmatched. The CDR3, as DNA: TGTGCCTGGAGTAAGGGACAGGGGGCAAACTATGGCTACACCTTC. This gives the protein CAWSKGQGANYGYTF.

This chain joins TRBV5-5 and TRBJ1-1, with unresolved D. This CDR3 spans 14 amino acids. Trimming pared 1 base from V and 4 bases from J, leaving 11 bases between. The germline V gene has CDR1 SGHKS and CDR2 YYEKEE (reference sequence). This chain's CDR3 is CASSLIEKTTEAFF. The CDR3 region has the DNA TGTGCCAGCAGCTTGATAGAAAAGACCACTGAAGCTTTCTTT.

This clone was seen once. The chain links TRBV2 to TRBJ1-4, with 8 bases fitting TRBD1. After removal of 4 bases from V and 4 bases from J, the junction contained 2 bases not matched to a gene. CDR1 SNHLY and CDR2 FYNNEI come from the germline V gene. The CDR3 loop spans 14 amino acids. CDR3 in amino acids: CASSGGQGNEKLFF. CDR3 coding DNA: TGTGCCAGCAGTGGAGGACAGGGTAATGAAAAACTGTTTTTT.

J is TRBJ2-2 and V is TRBV11-3; D perhaps matches TRBD2 (6 bases). The CDR3 totals 16 residues. Germline assignment: CDR1 SGHNT and CDR2 YENEEA. Trimming stripped 3 bases from V and 0 bases from J, with 11 bases between. As DNA, the CDR3 is TGTGCCAGCAGCTTGGTGGGACTTCCGAACACCGGGGAGCTGTTTTTT. It encodes CASSLVGLPNTGELFF.

The V call is TRBV19, the J call TRBJ2-3; no firm D call. This CDR3 comprises 14 residues. The V end lost 5 bases, the J end lost 5 bases, and 14 bases lay between the germline ends. Germline CDR1 reads LNHDA; CDR2 reads SQIVND (reference sequence). The CDR3 region is CASSSFSARDTQYF. CDR3 bases: TGTGCCAGTAGTTCGTTCTCTGCGAGAGATACGCAGTATTTT.

This chain connects TRBV15 to TRBJ2-7; D gene ambiguous. V lost 3 bases, J lost 2 bases, and 8 bases lay in between. Germline V gene data show CDR1 as LNHNV and CDR2 as YYDKDF (reference sequence). This CDR3 is 13 amino acids long. The CDR3 DNA reads TGTGCCACCAGCAGTGGTGCCCCCTACGAGCAGTACTTC. Encoded protein: CATSSGAPYEQYF. The complete variable domain, with remaining parts taken from reference TRBV15 and TRBJ2-7, reads DAMVIQNPRYQVTQFGKPVTLSCSQTLNHNVMYWYQQKSSQAPKLLFHYYDKDFNNEADTPDNFQSRRPNTSFCFLDIRSPGLGDTAMYLCATSSGAPYEQYFGPGTRLTVT.

The chain is built from TRBV7-6 and TRBJ2-7; 9 bases are shared with TRBD2. Unmatched junction bases numbered 11, after V lost 5 bases and J lost 3 bases. Germline V lookup: CDR1 SGHVS, CDR2 FNYEAQ. The CDR3 is made up of 16 amino acids. The CDR3 loop is CASSLQPETSGYEQYF. CDR3 nucleotides: TGTGCCAGCAGCCTTCAACCAGAGACTAGCGGCTACGAGCAGTACTTC.

The genes are TRBV27 and TRBJ1-2; no firm D call. The germline V gene encodes CDR1 MNHEY and CDR2 SMNVEV (reference sequence). V was pared by 3 bases and J by 3 bases, with 8 bases between. This CDR3 has 13 residues. The DNA of the CDR3 is TGTGCCAGCAGTTTCAGGCAGGACTATGGCTACACCTTC. This sequence encodes CASSFRQDYGYTF.

The chain carries TRBV7-2 and TRBJ2-4; 7 bases are shared with TRBD2. J was trimmed by 7 bases and V by 6 bases; bases with no gene match: 9. CDR3 size: 14 residues. Germline V gene lookup returns CDR1 SGHTA and CDR2 FQGNSA. The CDR3 spells CASRDRDYANIQYF. The CDR3 nucleotides read TGTGCCAGCAGGGACCGGGACTACGCTAACATTCAGTACTTC. Drawing the rest from reference TRBV7-2 and TRBJ2-4, the complete variable domain is GAGVSQSPSNKVTEKGKDVELRCDPISGHTALYWYRQSLGQGLEFLIYFQGNSAPDKSGLPSDRFSAERTGGSVSTLTIQRTQQEDSAVYLCASRDRDYANIQYFGAGTRLSVL.

The V call is TRBV5-6, the J call TRBJ1-6; the D is unclear. The CDR3 is made up of 12 amino acids. Germline V gene lookup returns CDR1 SGHDT and CDR2 YYEEEE. V shed 5 bases and J shed 5 bases, with 5 bases lying between them. CDR3 amino acids: CASRANNSPLHF. The CDR3 region has the DNA TGTGCCAGCAGAGCGAATAATTCACCCCTCCACTTT.